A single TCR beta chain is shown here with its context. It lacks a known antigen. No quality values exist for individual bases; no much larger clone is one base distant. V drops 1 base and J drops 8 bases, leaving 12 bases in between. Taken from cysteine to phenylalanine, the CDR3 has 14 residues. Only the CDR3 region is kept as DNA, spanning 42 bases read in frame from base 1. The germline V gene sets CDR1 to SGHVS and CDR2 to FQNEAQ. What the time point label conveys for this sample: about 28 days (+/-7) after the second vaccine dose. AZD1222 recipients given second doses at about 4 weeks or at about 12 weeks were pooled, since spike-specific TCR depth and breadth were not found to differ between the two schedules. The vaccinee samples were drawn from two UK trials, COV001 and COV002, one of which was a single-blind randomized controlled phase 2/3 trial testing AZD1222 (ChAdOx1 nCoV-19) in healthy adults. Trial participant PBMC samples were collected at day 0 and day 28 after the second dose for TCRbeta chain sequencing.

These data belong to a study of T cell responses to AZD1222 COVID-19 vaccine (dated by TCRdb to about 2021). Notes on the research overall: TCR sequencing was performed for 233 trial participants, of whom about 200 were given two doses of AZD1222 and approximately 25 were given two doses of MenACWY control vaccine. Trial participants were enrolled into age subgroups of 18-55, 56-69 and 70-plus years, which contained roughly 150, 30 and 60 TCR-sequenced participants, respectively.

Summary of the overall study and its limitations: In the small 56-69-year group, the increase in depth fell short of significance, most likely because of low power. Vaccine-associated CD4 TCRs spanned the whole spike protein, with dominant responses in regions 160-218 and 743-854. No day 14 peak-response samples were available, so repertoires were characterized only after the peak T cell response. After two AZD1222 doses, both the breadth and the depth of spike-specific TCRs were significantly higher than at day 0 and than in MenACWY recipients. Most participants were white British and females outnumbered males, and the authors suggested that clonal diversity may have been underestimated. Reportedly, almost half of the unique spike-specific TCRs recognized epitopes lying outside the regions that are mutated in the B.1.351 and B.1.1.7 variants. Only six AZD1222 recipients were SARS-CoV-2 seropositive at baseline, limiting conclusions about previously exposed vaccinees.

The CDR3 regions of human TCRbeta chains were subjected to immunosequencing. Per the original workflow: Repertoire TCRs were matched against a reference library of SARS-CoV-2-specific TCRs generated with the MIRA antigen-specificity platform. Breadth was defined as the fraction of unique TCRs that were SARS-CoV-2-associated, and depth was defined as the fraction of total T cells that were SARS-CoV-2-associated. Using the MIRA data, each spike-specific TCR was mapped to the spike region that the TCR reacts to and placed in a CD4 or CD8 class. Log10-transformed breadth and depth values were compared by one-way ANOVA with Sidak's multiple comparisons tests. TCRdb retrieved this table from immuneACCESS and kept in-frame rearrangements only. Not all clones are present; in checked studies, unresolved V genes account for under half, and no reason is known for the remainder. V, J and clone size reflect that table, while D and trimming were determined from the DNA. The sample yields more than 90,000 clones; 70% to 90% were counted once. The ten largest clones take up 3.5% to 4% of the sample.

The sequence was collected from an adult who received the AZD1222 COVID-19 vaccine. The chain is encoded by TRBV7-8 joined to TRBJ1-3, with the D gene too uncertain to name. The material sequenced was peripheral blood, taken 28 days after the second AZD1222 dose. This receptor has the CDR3 CASSLGRTSHTIYF. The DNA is TGTGCCAGCAGCTTAGGCCGAACGAGTCACACCATATATTTT. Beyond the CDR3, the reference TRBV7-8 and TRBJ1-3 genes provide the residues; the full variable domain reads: GAGVSQSPRYKVAKRGQDVALRCDPISGHVSLFWYQQALGQGPEFLTYFQNEAQLDKSGLPSDRFFAERPEGSVSTLKIQRTQQEDSAVYLCASSLGRTSHTIYFGEGSWLTVV.